This TCR beta chain originates from a study of T cells in Graves' hyperthyroidism and ophthalmopathy. Study-level points and caveats: Ophthalmopathy got predicted by the model a median approximately 6.4 months before its onset. Researchers report that a 13 V-J model separated ophthalmopathy from stable hyperthyroidism.

RNA transcripts yielded amplified TCR beta CDR3 regions. HTBI primers drove first-round RT-PCR of the TCR CDR3. TCRdb passed the multiplex PCR reads through MiXCR, listing each CDR3 protein once. The sample lists 500,000 or so distinct CDR3 sequences, approximately 17% seen once, with around 17% in the top ten. The ends were cut back, 0 bases at V and 0 bases at J, with 8 bases in the middle. Germline V lookup: CDR1 SGHDN, CDR2 FVKESK. This CDR3 region has 16 residues. Orbital computed tomography and thyroid ultrasound, together with serum TRAb and thyroxine and clinical symptoms, were used for diagnoses. PBMCs came from about 10 ml fresh peripheral blood. Details on this clonotype: Its antigen is still unknown.

The material sequenced was blood. The rearrangement links TRBV14 to TRBJ1-4; D is uncertain. The receptor was isolated from a young woman with Graves' ophthalmopathy. The CDR3 DNA is TGTGCCAGCAGCCAAGATTGGGATACAACTAATGAAAAACTGTTTTTT. Translating gives CASSQDWDTTNEKLFF.